This T cell receptor (beta chain) appears in the sequencing data of a study of T-cell memory formation after mild COVID-19. On the study more broadly: Largely donor-specific sequence clusters came from a couple of donors. Overall study results and limits: Whether second-wave clones peaking at day 37 were SARS-CoV-2 specific went unconfirmed. Pre-infection memory carried some responding clones, suggesting that cross-reactive memory joined. CD4/CD8 balance characterized clones contracting day 15 to 85, and CD4+ skew characterized later expanders.

Via MiXCR, TCRdb re-called the 5' RACE reads, giving one row per CDR3 protein. The table includes 200,000 to 250,000 distinct CDR3 sequences, around 30% detected once. Comments on this clonotype: Its antigen is not identified.

The CDR3 runs 14 residues. V was cut by 5 bases and J by 3 bases, with 8 bases left in between. Germline CDR1 reads LNHNV; CDR2 reads YYDKDF (reference sequence). The TCR originated in an adult woman who had mild COVID-19 (a few samples of this study predate the infection). Cell type and time point are not known. Sample: PBMCs or a T cell subset sorted from them (not recorded which). The chain joins TRBV15 to TRBJ2-6; weak D call: TRBD1 (6 bases). The CDR3 region is CATSLRGGANVLTF. For the CDR3, the DNA is TGTGCCACCAGCCTCAGGGGTGGGGCCAACGTCCTGACTTTC. Drawing the rest from reference TRBV15 and TRBJ2-6, the complete variable domain is DAMVIQNPRYQVTQFGKPVTLSCSQTLNHNVMYWYQQKSSQAPKLLFHYYDKDFNNEADTPDNFQSRRPNTSFCFLDIRSPGLGDTAMYLCATSLRGGANVLTFGAGSRLTVL.